One and the same sample provided the 17 T cell receptor beta chains below, sequenced in a study of control samples from healthy donors and cancer patients. Sequenced by immunoSEQ multiplex PCR; TCRdb stores in-frame clones only, minus some. Of tens of thousands of clones listed, 90% to 95% were seen once; the top ten hold around 16%. Sequencing was performed on blood. The origin of the receptors is a young man in good health.

The CDR3 is CASSLGLVNTGELFF. In DNA form, the CDR3 reads TGTGCCAGCAGCTTGGGGCTTGTGAACACCGGGGAGCTGTTTTTT. The V gene is TRBV7-3, the J gene TRBJ2-2, with D maybe TRBD1 (5 bases). The CDR3 is 15 residues long. Between the trimmed V and J ends, which lost 3 bases and 1 base, there was a span of 9 bases. Germline V gene sequence: CDR1 SGHTA, CDR2 FQGTGA. The variable domain in full, with the rest retrieved from reference TRBV7-3 and TRBJ2-2, is GAGVSQTPSNKVTEKGKYVELRCDPISGHTALYWYRQSLGQGPEFLIYFQGTGAADDSGLPNDRFFAVRPEGSVSTLKIQRTERGDSAVYLCASSLGLVNTGELFFGEGSRLTVL.

This chain joins TRBV4-3 and TRBJ1-2; tentatively, D is TRBD1 (5 bases). The CDR3 length is 16 residues. Germline CDR1 LGHNA, CDR2 YSLEER. V dropped 0 bases and J dropped 4 bases, with 15 bases sitting between them. The CDR3 DNA follows: TGCGCCAGCAGCCAAGATCTGGGGGGTAAGGCCTATGGCTACACCTTC. Encoded protein: CASSQDLGGKAYGYTF.

V is TRBV7-8 and J is TRBJ1-6; 10 nucleotides match TRBD1. Germline CDR1 reads SGHVS; CDR2 reads FQNEAQ. CDR3 length: 20 amino acids. V gave up 2 bases and J gave up 0 bases; unmatched junction bases: 10. The CDR3 region is CASSLSGQGSLFSYNSPLHF. The DNA for the CDR3 is TGTGCCAGCAGCTTATCGGGACAGGGGTCCCTATTCTCCTATAATTCACCCCTCCACTTT.

The CDR3 DNA reads TGTGCCAGCAGCGTAGAGGACCGGGGCCGTACCCAGTACTTC. Protein sequence: CASSVEDRGRTQYF. The chain recombines TRBV9 with TRBJ2-5; D may be TRBD1 or TRBD2 (5 bases each). The V gene lost 0 bases and the J gene lost 8 bases, with 14 bases spanning the gap. This CDR3 is 14 amino acids long. Germline V CDR1 and CDR2: SGDLS, YYNGEE.

This clone was seen just once. The J gene is TRBJ1-1, the V gene TRBV5-1; no definite D call. The V and J ends lost 4 bases and 1 base respectively, with 11 bases between them. The CDR3 extends over 14 amino acids. Germline loops: CDR1 SGHRS, CDR2 YFSETQ. DNA for the CDR3: TGCGCCAGCAGCCCGGGCCCGGGGAACACTGAAGCTTTCTTT. It specifies CASSPGPGNTEAFF.

J is TRBJ1-3 and V is TRBV10-3; D may be TRBD1 (6 bases). The germline V and J ends were trimmed by 10 bases and 2 bases, with 15 bases remaining between them. Germline CDR1 reads ENHRY; CDR2 reads SYGVKD. The CDR3 runs 14 residues. In DNA, the CDR3 is TGTGCCACCGGACAGAACGGCGCTGGAAACACCATATATTTT. Translation: CATGQNGAGNTIYF.

This sequence joins TRBV7-2 and TRBJ1-6; D uncertain. The CDR3 is 16 residues long. The V end lost 5 bases, the J end lost 7 bases, and 18 bases lay between the germline ends. Germline V gene sequence: CDR1 SGHTA, CDR2 FQGNSA. The CDR3 nucleotides are TGTGCCAGCAGCGCCCCTTATCGGGATTGGAATTCACCCCTCCACTTT. It specifies CASSAPYRDWNSPLHF.

The J gene is TRBJ1-5, the V gene TRBV9; 9 bases fit TRBD1. After removal of 3 bases from V and 6 bases from J, the junction contained 7 bases not matched to a gene. The CDR3 runs 15 residues. Germline V lookup: CDR1 SGDLS, CDR2 YYNGEE. CDR3 sequence reads: CASSAGTGLSQPQHF. DNA for the CDR3: TGTGCCAGCAGCGCCGGGACAGGGTTGAGTCAGCCCCAGCATTTT.

The chain couples TRBV13 to TRBJ2-4, with 10 bases matching TRBD1. Looked up from germline, CDR1 is PRHDT and CDR2 is FYEKMQ (reference sequence). The J segment lost 0 bases and the V segment lost 5 bases, leaving 10 bases of the junction unmatched. The CDR3 totals 18 residues. The CDR3 spells CASSASGTGDLAKNIQYF. DNA for the CDR3: TGTGCCAGCAGCGCCTCCGGGACAGGGGACCTAGCCAAAAACATTCAGTACTTC.

The CDR3 spells CASSRPRRTGELFF. CDR3 DNA sequence: TGTGCCAGCTCCAGACCGCGGAGGACCGGGGAGCTGTTTTTT. V gene TRBV28 combines with J gene TRBJ2-2, with a possible D match to TRBD2 (5 bases). The CDR3 extends over 14 amino acids. The V end lost 8 bases, the J end lost 5 bases, and 15 bases lay between the germline ends. Germline V CDR1 and CDR2: MDHEN, SYDVKM.

This clone was counted once. The chain uses TRBV28 and TRBJ1-3; a possible D gene is TRBD1 (6 bases). Germline CDR1 MDHEN, CDR2 SYDVKM. The CDR3 loop spans 15 amino acids. The germline V and J ends were trimmed by 2 bases and 1 base, with 9 bases remaining between them. DNA of the CDR3: TGTGCCAGCAGTTTACCTGACAGGTCTGGAAACACCATATATTTT. This codes for CASSLPDRSGNTIYF. The full variable domain, rest sourced from reference TRBV28 and TRBJ1-3, is DVKVTQSSRYLVKRTGEKVFLECVQDMDHENMFWYRQDPGLGLRLIYFSYDVKMKEKGDIPEGYSVSREKKERFSLILESASTNQTSMYLCASSLPDRSGNTIYFGEGSWLTVV.

The CDR3 sequence: CAIGGQSTNEKLFF. CDR3 bases: TGTGCCATCGGCGGACAGTCAACTAATGAAAAACTGTTTTTT. The rearrangement uses TRBV10-3 and TRBJ1-4; perhaps TRBD1 as D (6 bases). The CDR3 runs 14 residues. Germline V gene data show CDR1 as ENHRY and CDR2 as SYGVKD. Trimming removed 8 bases from V and 0 bases from J, with 10 bases in between.

CDR3 DNA sequence: TGTGCCAGCAGTCTAGCGTCTGAGCAGTTCTTC. Translated: CASSLASEQFF. The chain joins TRBV28 to TRBJ2-1; tentatively, D is TRBD2 (6 bases). CDR3 length: 11 residues. V lost 5 bases, J lost 9 bases, and 8 bases lay in between. Germline CDR1 and CDR2: MDHEN and SYDVKM. Full variable domain (rest looked up from reference TRBV28 and TRBJ2-1): DVKVTQSSRYLVKRTGEKVFLECVQDMDHENMFWYRQDPGLGLRLIYFSYDVKMKEKGDIPEGYSVSREKKERFSLILESASTNQTSMYLCASSLASEQFFGPGTRLTVL.

This chain uses TRBV5-4 with TRBJ1-1; 9 nucleotides align to TRBD1. The CDR3 loop spans 16 amino acids. J was trimmed by 0 bases and V by 2 bases; bases with no gene match: 5. CDR1 and CDR2 from the germline V gene are SGHNT and YYREEE (reference sequence). Here the CDR3 DNA reads TGTGCCAGCAGCTTCGACAGGGGGTCAGTGAACACTGAAGCTTTCTTT. The encoded protein is CASSFDRGSVNTEAFF.

The rearrangement uses TRBV13 and TRBJ2-3; 12 nucleotides line up with TRBD2. This CDR3 is 15 amino acids long. With 6 bases clipped from V and 6 bases from J, the junction kept 7 bases outside the gene matches. In germline, CDR1 is PRHDT, CDR2 FYEKMQ (reference sequence). CDR3 DNA sequence: TGTGCCAGCAGTCGGACTAGCGGGATTCTCGATACGCAGTATTTT. Protein sequence: CASSRTSGILDTQYF. The full variable domain, rest sourced from reference TRBV13 and TRBJ2-3, is AAGVIQSPRHLIKEKRETATLKCYPIPRHDTVYWYQQGPGQDPQFLISFYEKMQSDKGSIPDRFSAQQFSDYHSELNMSSLELGDSALYFCASSRTSGILDTQYFGPGTRLTVL.

V and J are TRBV27 and TRBJ2-7; 7 nucleotides agree with TRBD2. CDR3 length: 15 residues. V was pared by 6 bases and J by 1 base, with 9 bases of the junction left unmatched. The germline CDR1 and CDR2 sequences are MNHEY and SMNVEV (reference sequence). CDR3 DNA: TGTGCCAGCAGCAAATCAGCGGGATTATCCTACGAGCAGTACTTC. Its translation: CASSKSAGLSYEQYF.

The chain recombines TRBV5-6 with TRBJ2-3; D possibly corresponds to TRBD1 (6 bases). The germline V and J ends were trimmed by 4 bases and 0 bases, with 15 bases remaining between them. This CDR3 has 16 amino acids. Germline CDR1 reads SGHDT; CDR2 reads YYEEEE. This CDR3 reads CASSPWDIFSTDTQYF. For the CDR3, the DNA is TGTGCCAGCAGCCCTTGGGACATTTTTAGCACAGATACGCAGTATTTT.